This T cell receptor (beta chain) was recovered during a study of T cell changes during pregnancy in multiple sclerosis. J lost 7 bases, V lost 1 base, and 13 bases had no gene match. Germline V gene sequence: CDR1 SGHKS, CDR2 YYEKEE (reference sequence). This CDR3 comprises 18 residues. This table comes from immunoSEQ multiplex PCR, and its TCRdb copy is limited to in-frame clones, with some not included. The profile shows about 83,000 clones, nearly 95% of them singletons. The starting material was peripheral blood, obtained in the second trimester of pregnancy. The chain recombines TRBV5-5 with TRBJ2-1; 11 positions agree with TRBD2. The receptor was derived from a female donor with multiple sclerosis, enrolled in a pregnancy study. The CDR3 DNA reads as TGTGCCAGCAGCTTGTTGCGAGAGGGGCTAGCGGGGGGAAATGAGCAGTTCTTC. Translating gives CASSLLREGLAGGNEQFF. Full variable domain (remainder filled in from reference TRBV5-5 and TRBJ2-1): DAGVTQSPTHLIKTRGQQVTLRCSPISGHKSVSWYQQVLGQGPQFIFQYYEKEERGRGNFPDRFSARQFPNYSSELNVNALLLGDSALYLCASSLLREGLAGGNEQFFGPGTRLTVL.